This entry lists 18 T cell receptor beta chains sequenced from one sample in a study of shared clonotypes between healthy human individuals (TCRdb year 2020). Libraries were built with the immunoSEQ multiplex PCR assay. Sourced from immuneACCESS, this table was stored by TCRdb with only in-frame sequences that have V and J called. A share of the clones is absent; for the studies checked, an unresolved V gene accounts for under half, and the remainder has no known explanation. In this sample the table shows around 330,000 clones, around 74% of which occur a single time. Around a tenth of the sample goes to the ten largest clones. The sequenced sample was memory CD4+ T cells sorted from blood. The sample's cell subset or site label is to be understood as: CD45RA-negative fraction. These receptors all stem from a man aged 25-40 years in good health.

In DNA, the CDR3 is TGTGCCAGCAGCGTACTTTGGGGGGCCCATGCAGATACGCAGTATTTT. The encoded protein is CASSVLWGAHADTQYF. The chain combines TRBV9 with TRBJ2-3; D possibly matches TRBD1 or TRBD2 (6 bases each). The CDR3 is 16 amino acids. The V end lost 1 base, the J end lost 4 bases, and 16 bases lay between the germline ends. The germline V gene has CDR1 SGDLS and CDR2 YYNGEE. The whole variable domain, remainder taken from reference TRBV9 and TRBJ2-3, is DSGVTQTPKHLITATGQRVTLRCSPRSGDLSVYWYQQSLDQGLQFLIQYYNGEERAKGNILERFSAQQFPDLHSELNLSSLELGDSALYFCASSVLWGAHADTQYFGPGTRLTVL.

This clone was observed once. The chain carries TRBV6-5 and TRBJ2-7; D call uncertain. Germline CDR1 and CDR2: MNHEY and SVGAGI. This CDR3 is 12 amino acids long. Trimming shortened V by 8 bases and J by 0 bases, and 8 bases separated the two germline ends. The CDR3 region has the DNA TGTGCCAGCTCCGGTAACTCCTACGAGCAGTACTTC. Encoded protein: CASSGNSYEQYF.

In this sample, this clone turned up once. The chain is built from TRBV6-5 and TRBJ2-5; a weak D match, TRBD2 (5 bases). The germline V gene has CDR1 MNHEY and CDR2 SVGAGI. This CDR3 has 14 amino acids. Trimming cost V 1 base and J 1 base, with 7 bases left between them. The CDR3 nucleotides read TGTGCCAGCAGTTACTTGAGGGCCCAAGAGACCCAGTACTTC. Protein: CASSYLRAQETQYF.

This clone was counted ten times or more. The chain employs TRBV7-9 and TRBJ2-5; D gene unclear. Per germline, CDR1 SEHNR and CDR2 FQNEAQ (reference sequence). The V end was cut by 3 bases, the J end by 5 bases, with 7 bases between. CDR3 length: 12 residues. Written as DNA, the CDR3 is TGTGCCAGCAGCTTCGGTTGGGAGACCCAGTACTTC. It is translated as CASSFGWETQYF. Filled out from reference TRBV7-9 and TRBJ2-5, the complete variable domain reads DTGVSQNPRHKITKRGQNVTFRCDPISEHNRLYWYRQTLGQGPEFLTYFQNEAQLEKSRLLSDRFSAERPKGSFSTLEIQRTEQGDSAMYLCASSFGWETQYFGPGTRLLVL.

The chain is built from TRBV4-3 and TRBJ2-7; perhaps TRBD2 as D (5 bases). The CDR3 length is 14 residues. Germline loops: CDR1 LGHNA, CDR2 YSLEER. Trimming removed 6 bases from V and 0 bases from J, with 12 bases in between. DNA for the CDR3: TGCGCCAGCAGTATGCGGGCGAACTCCTACGAGCAGTACTTC. Amino acid sequence: CASSMRANSYEQYF.

The CDR3 protein is CASSRGLAANEQFF. The DNA of the CDR3 is TGTGCCAGCAGTCGCGGGCTAGCGGCCAATGAGCAGTTCTTC. The rearrangement links TRBV14 to TRBJ2-1, with 7 bases aligning to TRBD2. Unmatched junction bases numbered 8, after V lost 6 bases and J lost 6 bases. The CDR3 extends over 14 amino acids. CDR1 SGHDN and CDR2 FVKESK come from the germline V gene.

This clone was found a few times. The V call is TRBV5-6, the J call TRBJ2-7, with a possible D match to TRBD2 (6 bases). Between the trimmed V and J ends, which lost 0 bases and 4 bases, there was a span of 11 bases. The CDR3 contains 14 residues. Germline-derived CDR1 and CDR2 are SGHDT and YYEEEE. The chain's CDR3 is CASSLGAGSYEQYF. The CDR3 coding sequence is TGTGCCAGCAGCTTGGGGGCGGGGTCATACGAGCAGTACTTC.

The chain combines TRBV7-9 with TRBJ2-7; TRBD2 matches 10 bases. The J segment lost 3 bases and the V segment lost 6 bases, leaving 2 bases of the junction unmatched. This CDR3 region has 13 residues. Germline V gene lookup returns CDR1 SEHNR and CDR2 FQNEAQ (reference sequence). In DNA, the CDR3 is TGTGCCAGCAGACCTAGCGGGAGCTACGAGCAGTACTTC. Residues: CASRPSGSYEQYF.

The V call is TRBV10-3, the J call TRBJ2-3; the D gene is possibly TRBD2 (5 bases). The V and J ends lost 8 bases and 4 bases respectively, with 10 bases between them. Looked up from germline, CDR1 is ENHRY and CDR2 is SYGVKD. CDR3 length: 12 residues. This CDR3 is CAISRVADTQYF. CDR3 nucleotides: TGTGCCATCTCGAGGGTGGCAGATACGCAGTATTTT.

In regard to this clone: Here the CDR3 omits its conserved ending phenylalanine or tryptophan, so a read error is the likely source. The DNA is left out, because the CDR3 cannot be placed on it with certainty; the CDR3 is given as TCRdb lists it. The chain couples TRBV27 to TRBJ2-3; the DNA was not used to check the table's D call, TRBD2. CDR1 is MNHEY and CDR2 is SMNVEV in the germline V gene (reference sequence). The CDR3 is 11 residues long, ends included. The CDR3 is CASRGGGRPTI.

The count of this clone is one. The chain recombines TRBV4-1 with TRBJ1-1; 8 positions agree with TRBD1. The germline gives CDR1 MGHRA, CDR2 YSYEKL. CDR3 size: 14 residues. The V gene end was trimmed by 2 bases and the J gene end by 7 bases; junction bases not matched to a gene: 6. The CDR3 loop is CASSQFTGTGEAFF. The DNA for the CDR3 is TGCGCCAGCAGCCAATTTACCGGGACAGGTGAAGCTTTCTTT.

The chain combines TRBV28 with TRBJ2-7, with D uncertain. The germline CDR1 and CDR2 sequences are MDHEN and SYDVKM. The V end lost 5 bases, the J end lost 4 bases, and 15 bases lay between the germline ends. There are 14 residues in the CDR3. CDR3: CASSPRIVRYEQYF. CDR3 in DNA: TGTGCCAGCAGTCCCCGGATAGTAAGGTACGAGCAGTACTTC.

The CDR3 sequence is CASSLARGLAGAGTGELFF. CDR3 DNA sequence: TGCGCCAGCAGCTTGGCCCGGGGACTAGCGGGAGCAGGGACCGGGGAGCTGTTTTTT. This sequence joins TRBV5-1 and TRBJ2-2; 14 positions match TRBD2. This CDR3 comprises 19 residues. The V gene's germline CDR1 is SGHRS and CDR2 YFSETQ. V shed 0 bases, J shed 5 bases, and the junction held 9 bases outside the gene matches.

The chain links TRBV6-6 to TRBJ2-7, with D maybe TRBD1 (5 bases). Germline V gives CDR1 MNHNY, CDR2 SVGAGI (reference sequence). This CDR3 is built from 12 residues. Between the trimmed V and J ends, which lost 5 bases and 6 bases, there was a span of 11 bases. The DNA for the CDR3 is TGTGCCAGCAGTCAAGGGGTTGGCGAGCAGTACTTC. This codes for CASSQGVGEQYF.

J is TRBJ1-4 and V is TRBV9; TRBD1 is a possible D gene (6 bases). Trimming pared 3 bases from V and 0 bases from J, leaving 18 bases between. The CDR3 consists of 18 residues. Per the germline V gene, CDR1 is SGDLS and CDR2 is YYNGEE. Here the CDR3 reads CASSDNYRAGATNEKLFF. In DNA form, the CDR3 reads TGTGCCAGCAGCGATAACTACAGGGCGGGGGCAACTAATGAAAAACTGTTTTTT.

The chain has TRBV10-2 and TRBJ2-7, with D uncertain. Trimming removed 4 bases at V and 3 bases at J, with 7 bases between. CDR3 size: 12 residues. Germline V gives CDR1 WSHSY, CDR2 SAAADI. CDR3 DNA: TGCGCCAGCAGTGCGGGTGGCTACGAGCAGTACTTC. Translated, it gives CASSAGGYEQYF.

This clone was seen just once. The V and J genes are TRBV5-1 and TRBJ2-3, with D perhaps matching TRBD1 (5 bases). The V gene's germline CDR1 is SGHRS and CDR2 YFSETQ. The CDR3 covers 14 residues. V lost 6 bases and J 4 bases, leaving 15 bases between the germline ends. The CDR3 nucleotides read TGCGCCAGCAAAGGGGTCGCCGCGGCAGATACGCAGTATTTT. This codes for CASKGVAAADTQYF.

The chain combines TRBV5-8 with TRBJ1-5; D is unclear. The CDR3 is made up of 15 amino acids. From germline, CDR1 is SGHTS and CDR2 YDEGEE. Trimming pared 0 bases from V and 1 base from J, leaving 8 bases between. CDR3 sequence: CASSLGRWSNQPQHF. The CDR3, as DNA: TGTGCCAGCAGCTTGGGGCGGTGGAGCAATCAGCCCCAGCATTTT.